Here is one T cell receptor beta chain with its context. Its specificity is not known. The data were obtained in a study of T cell responses to AZD1222 COVID-19 vaccine. Recipients boosted at about 4 weeks or about 12 weeks are pooled. Study-level findings and limits: The study sampled repertoires only after the peak T cell response. As reported, nearly half of all spike-specific TCRs target variant regions that are unmutated. Two AZD1222 administrations were followed by greater Spike-specific TCR breadth and depth.

Only in-frame clones appear in the TCRdb table, and some are missing; sequencing was by immunoSEQ multiplex PCR. This sample yields 150,000 to 200,000 clones, of which approximately 90% are seen a single time; 1% to 1.5% belongs to the top ten. This TCR derives from an adult who received the AZD1222 COVID-19 vaccine. The source was peripheral blood, collected 28 days after the second AZD1222 dose.

CDR3 in DNA: TGTGCCAGCAGCCCAGTCCCCATAGGTGGCTACACCTTC. It specifies CASSPVPIGGYTF. This chain joins TRBV7-9 and TRBJ1-2; no reliable D call. The CDR3 has 13 residues. Germline V gene sequence: CDR1 SEHNR, CDR2 FQNEAQ (reference sequence). The ends were cut back, 5 bases at V and 7 bases at J, with 14 bases in the middle.